This TCR beta chain is drawn from a study of CD8+ T cells in alopecia areata. Turning to the study itself: Tofacitinib was taken orally by treated patients, and the dose was 5 to 10 mg twice daily.

This clone has more than one count but fewer than ten. V lost 7 bases and J lost 1; bases outside the gene matches: 4. Germline V gene lookup returns CDR1 SQVTM and CDR2 ANQGSEA. The CDR3 spans 14 residues. Sequencing templates came from extracted RNA that was reverse transcribed into cDNA. TCRdb keeps only in-frame clones here, not all; method: immunoSEQ multiplex PCR. This sample yields 200,000 to 250,000 clones, of which around 62% are seen a single time; 0.45% belongs to the top ten. The study team obtained lesional scalp punch biopsies and peripheral blood from alopecia areata patients. The chain uses TRBV29-1 and TRBJ1-5, with TRBD1 matching 10 bases. Source: CD4+ T cells sorted from blood, taken at week 0. The TCR comes from a human donor with alopecia areata. As DNA, the CDR3 is TGCAGCGCAGGGACAGGGGAGAGCAATCAGCCCCAGCATTTT. This gives the protein CSAGTGESNQPQHF.